What follows is one T cell receptor (beta chain) and its context. There is no known antigen for this receptor. Per-nucleotide qualities are absent, and no much larger clonotype sits a single base away. The germline V gene encodes CDR1 SGHTA and CDR2 FQGTGA. The CDR3 contains 14 residues, cysteine and phenylalanine counted. Only CDR3 DNA remains: 42 bases, in frame from the first base. The junction shows trimming of 5 bases on V and 11 bases on J, and the gene matches do not reach 10 bases of it. The data originate from a study of cytomegalovirus exposure and HLA in healthy donors (dated 2017 in TCRdb). Describing the broader study: The 650 to 800 repertoires of the first cohort and the 95 to 150 validation repertoires were produced on the same platform, according to a later analysis. The study aimed to test whether signatures of past pathogen exposure could be identified by cataloging public T cell receptors. A separate validation cohort of 100 to 150 different subjects was used in addition to the 666-subject first cohort. To predict cytomegalovirus infection status, the study combined high-throughput TCR immunosequencing, statistical association of individual TCRs with disease status, and machine learning.

Donors formed part of the validation cohort, which comprised 120 subjects and was distinct from the first cohort of under 850 subjects. The library was prepared using the immunoSEQ multiplex PCR assay. On the authors' methods: To diagnose cytomegalovirus status from the catalog of TCR beta chain sequences, a statistical classification framework was built. TCRdb limited this immuneACCESS table to in-frame rearrangements with V and J called. A share of clones is missing; checked studies link under half to unresolved V genes, and the rest is unexplained. The V and J calls and clone size were taken over from that table, and D and trimming were inferred from the DNA. The sample yields about 140,000 clones; 85% to 90% were counted once. The ten most abundant clones make up 7% to 9% of the sample. What the study reported, not specific to this receptor: Across donors, most TCR sequences were observed very rarely, whereas some public TCRs were present in many individuals. The study listed 150 to 200 TCR beta chains as associated with cytomegalovirus. The authors suggested that the approach could potentially be generalized to other disease states and immunological phenotypes. The validation cohort had no HLA typing available for a later analysis, so co-occurrence within that cohort was assessed over all 120 or so repertoires. In vitro tests confirmed that a few of the cytomegalovirus-associated TCR beta chains recognize cytomegalovirus antigens. The classifier was reported to diagnose cytomegalovirus status with high specificity and sensitivity in both the original and validation cohorts. A later analysis found that TCRs clustered in the first cohort also tended to co-occur in the 120 validation repertoires, with 94% of cluster scores above 0.

The TCR originated in a woman under 30 in good health and CMV-seropositive. Source material: PBMCs. This chain is built from TRBV7-3 and TRBJ1-1; TRBD1 aligns with 11 central bases. The DNA is as follows: TGTGCCAGCAGCCCAGGGCGGGGACAGGGGGTCGCTTTCTTT. It is translated as CASSPGRGQGVAFF. The full variable domain, with segments outside the CDR3 supplied by the reference TRBV7-3 and TRBJ1-1 proteins, appears as GAGVSQTPSNKVTEKGKYVELRCDPISGHTALYWYRQSLGQGPEFLIYFQGTGAADDSGLPNDRFFAVRPEGSVSTLKIQRTERGDSAVYLCASSPGRGQGVAFFGQGTRLTVV.